This record covers a single T cell receptor (beta chain). Antigen unknown. Primers for the PCR totalled 60 Vbeta and 13 Jbeta. Clones were sequenced by immunoSEQ multiplex PCR, and TCRdb holds only the in-frame ones, with some missing. The sample holds under 110,000 clones, roughly two thirds seen once. The CDR3 spans 15 residues. In germline, CDR1 is MGHRA, CDR2 YSYEKL. Trimming took 0 bases from V and 8 from J; bases not matched to a gene: 5. The sample belongs to a study of cytomegalovirus exposure and HLA in healthy donors. General study points: The records held CMV serostatus as the only immune exposure information.

The origin of this receptor is a female donor in good health and CMV-seronegative. The chain employs TRBV4-1 and TRBJ2-1, with TRBD1 identical over 9 bases. The specimen sequenced was PBMCs. This chain's CDR3 is CASSQEGGQGYEQFF. The CDR3 nucleotides read TGCGCCAGCAGCCAAGAAGGGGGACAGGGCTATGAGCAGTTCTTC.